The subject of this entry is one T cell receptor beta chain. These data come from a study of blood T cell repertoires in COVID-19. Study as a whole: Acute and convalescent COVID-19 specimens originated in the United States, Italy and Spain. The analysed material was cDNA or gDNA that came from T cells, B-cell-depleted T cells, or PBMCs.

CDR1 and CDR2 from the germline V gene are SGHAT and FQNNGV. The CDR3 is made up of 16 amino acids. The ends lost 1 base at V and 7 bases at J; junction bases unmatched: 6. Those who participated ranged in age from roughly 18 to 90 years and resided in about two dozen US areas. Original handling: From reference gene primer amplification, estimates of nucleated cell counts were derived. Generated by immunoSEQ multiplex PCR, the TCRdb table keeps only in-frame clones and is missing some. That table is the source of V, J and clone size, and D and trimming were worked out from the DNA. Found here are about 320,000 clones, approximately 89% of them singletons; the top ten hold 5% to 6%.

The specimen was PBMCs or T cells enriched from blood (not recorded which). The clonotype comes from a man aged 25-45 years who had recovered from COVID-19. The V and J genes are TRBV11-2 and TRBJ1-5; 11 bases are a match to TRBD1. CDR3 residues: CASSLGERTGGQPQHF. The CDR3 nucleotides read TGTGCCAGCAGCTTAGGCGAAAGGACAGGGGGCCAGCCCCAGCATTTT. Full variable domain (remainder filled in from reference TRBV11-2 and TRBJ1-5): EAGVAQSPRYKIIEKRQSVAFWCNPISGHATLYWYQQILGQGPKLLIQFQNNGVVDDSQLPKDRFSAERLKGVDSTLKIQPAKLEDSAVYLCASSLGERTGGQPQHFGDGTRLSIL.